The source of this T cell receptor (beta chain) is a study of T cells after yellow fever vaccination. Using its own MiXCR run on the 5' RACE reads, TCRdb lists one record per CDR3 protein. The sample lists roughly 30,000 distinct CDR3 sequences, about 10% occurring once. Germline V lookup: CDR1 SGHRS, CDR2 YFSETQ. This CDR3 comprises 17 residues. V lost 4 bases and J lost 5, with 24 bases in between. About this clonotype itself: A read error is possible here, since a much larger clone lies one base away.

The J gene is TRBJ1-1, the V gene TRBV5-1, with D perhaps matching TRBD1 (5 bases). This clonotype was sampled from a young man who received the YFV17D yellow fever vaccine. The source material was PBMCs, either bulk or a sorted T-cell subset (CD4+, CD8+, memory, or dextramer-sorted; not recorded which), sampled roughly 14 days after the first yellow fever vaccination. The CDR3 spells CASSPGLGRVAGTEAFF. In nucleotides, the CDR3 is TGCGCCAGCAGCCCGGGACTGGGTCGGGTGGCCGGGACTGAAGCTTTCTTT. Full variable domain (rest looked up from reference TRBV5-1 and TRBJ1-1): KAGVTQTPRYLIKTRGQQVTLSCSPISGHRSVSWYQQTPGQGLQFLFEYFSETQRNKGNFPGRFSGRQFSNSRSEMNVSTLELGDSALYLCASSPGLGRVAGTEAFFGQGTRLTVV.